This T cell receptor (beta chain) was captured in a study of early T cells in non-severe SARS-CoV-2 infection (dated by TCRdb to the early 2020s). With regard to the full study: Because TCR sequencing was done on bulk RNA from unsorted whole blood, the alpha and beta chains could not be paired.

A case-control design nested within a healthcare worker cohort in London, UK, was used, with weekly nasopharyngeal swab PCR tests and blood sampling performed. Healthcare workers were recruited during the week of the UK lockdown, between 23 and 31 March 2020, and followed weekly for up to roughly 15 weeks. The library relied on 5' RACE. Sequencer: NextSeq 500. In the TCR library protocol, unique molecular identifiers were attached to individual cDNA molecules to correct for PCR bias and sequencing error. Both TCR alpha and beta chains were sequenced, and tight co-correlation was observed between alpha and beta sequence abundances in each sample. Per the original workflow: V gene, J gene and CDR3 annotation of TCR sequences was performed with Decombinator V4. TCRs were defined as expanded if a significant change between any two time points was detected under a Poisson model with p below 0.0001. TCR abundances were normalised to the total number of TCRs sequenced in each sample and reported as counts per million. TRAV1-2 paired with TRAJ12, TRAJ20 or TRAJ33 defined MAIT TCRs, while TRAV10 paired with TRAJ18 defined iNKT TCRs. VDJdb, accessed 1 November 2021, was searched for CMV, EBV and SARS-CoV-2 annotated TCRs, excluding TCRs annotated for multiple antigens. In TCRdb, the public reads were trimmed at Q25 with fastp and aligned with MiXCR, with productive beta chains retained. When rows share a CDR3 protein, they turn into one entry using the most common DNA and genes. TCRdb, not the authors, supplied the V and J calls. The sample contains around 70,000 distinct CDR3 sequences, more than 10% of them found a single time. Around 4% of the sample lies in the top ten.

The study at large found these results: VDJdb matching was skewed toward anti-spike CD8 responses and likely underestimated virus-specific expansions, missing private and CD4 specificities.

Worth noting for this clonotype: Its specific antigen is unknown. No much larger clonotype is one base removed from it; base qualities were not supplied.

V is pared back by 5 bases and J by 4 bases, with 15 bases lying between the germline termini. In the germline V gene (reference sequence), CDR1 corresponds to LGHDT and CDR2 to YNNKEL. The CDR3 spans 15 residues, from the cysteine through the phenylalanine. The entry retains the CDR3 DNA only, 45 bases that are in frame from base 1. The chain couples TRBV3-1 to TRBJ2-1, with the D segment identity uncertain. The sequence was obtained from an adult who was a healthcare worker with PCR-confirmed SARS-CoV-2 infection or an uninfected control (not recorded which). Sequenced input: whole blood. The DNA sequence is TGTGCCAGCAGCAACCCTTGGGAAGGTTACAATGAGCAGTTCTTC. This encodes CASSNPWEGYNEQFF.